These T cell receptor beta chains were read from a single sample in a study of shared clonotypes between healthy human individuals. Data came from immunoSEQ multiplex PCR; TCRdb stores just in-frame clones and leaves some out. Seen here are more than 900,000 clones, approximately 80% observed once, and the top ten hold roughly 0.61%. What was sequenced was memory CD4+ T cells from PBMCs. All receptors derive from a man between 18 and 35 years old in good health. Some clones in this sample may be carry-over from other donors' samples. The CDR3 runs from the conserved cysteine through the conserved F or W. The D gene is left open where the match is weak. Expanded clones get a size class; other rows say once, few or many, or leave the size out.

>few|TRBJ1-3|NA|TRBV9
CASSVGSLSGNTIYF
TGTGCCAGCAGCGTAGGGTCTCTCTCTGGAAACACCATATATTTT
>NA|TRBJ2-7|NA|TRBV28
CASTPGGRTYEQYF
TGTGCCAGCACTCCTGGGGGACGTACCTACGAGCAGTACTTC
>NA|TRBJ1-2|NA|TRBV30
CASKAGVWSYGYTF
TGTGCCTCCAAAGCAGGGGTTTGGAGCTATGGCTACACCTTC
>NA|TRBJ2-5|NA|TRBV4-1
CASSQDWGEETQYF
TGCGCCAGCAGCCAAGATTGGGGAGAAGAGACCCAGTACTTC
>few|TRBJ1-1|NA|TRBV13
CASSFTRAEAFF
TGTGCCAGCAGCTTTACGAGGGCTGAAGCTTTCTTT
>many|TRBJ2-3|NA|TRBV29-1
CSYKAGGTDTQYF
TGCAGCTATAAGGCGGGTGGTACAGATACGCAGTATTTT
>NA|TRBJ2-7|TRBD1|TRBV5-1
CASSLVGQGTYEQYF
TGCGCCAGCAGCTTGGTGGGACAGGGAACCTACGAGCAGTACTTC
>once|TRBJ2-3|NA|TRBV27
CASSPKWLATITDTQYF
TGTGCCAGCAGCCCTAAATGGCTAGCGACTATCACAGATACGCAGTATTTT
>NA|TRBJ1-1|NA|TRBV28
CASSRASMNTEAFF
TGTGCCAGCAGTCGGGCCAGTATGAACACTGAAGCTTTCTTT
>NA|TRBJ2-1|NA|TRBV18
CASSHLGEDNEQFF
TGTGCCAGCTCGCACCTCGGGGAAGACAATGAGCAGTTCTTC
>NA|TRBJ1-2|NA|TRBV7-2
CASSSPVKGFGYTF
TGTGCCAGCAGCTCACCCGTTAAAGGATTTGGCTACACCTTC
>NA|TRBJ2-7|NA|TRBV19
CASSARGGEQYF
TGTGCCAGTAGTGCTAGGGGGGGCGAGCAGTACTTC
>NA|TRBJ2-5|NA|TRBV4-2
CASSPVGGRPPDFTYF
TGTGCCAGCAGCCCAGTCGGAGGACGGCCACCAGATTTTACGTACTTC
>NA|TRBJ1-1|NA|TRBV6-6
CASSYSGGGEAFF
TGTGCCAGCAGTTACTCGGGGGGCGGTGAAGCTTTCTTT
>few|TRBJ1-1|NA|TRBV9
CASTKDVMNTEAFF
TGTGCCAGCACCAAGGACGTAATGAACACTGAAGCTTTCTTT
>once|TRBJ2-4|TRBD2|TRBV7-2
CASRPSGGNIQYF
TGTGCCAGCCGTCCTAGCGGGGGAAACATTCAGTACTTC
>once|TRBJ1-1|NA|TRBV7-3
CASSLTVGVTEAFF
TGTGCCAGCAGTTTAACTGTAGGGGTAACTGAAGCTTTCTTT
>NA|TRBJ1-5|NA|TRBV5-1
CASSLWGDSNQPQHF
TGCGCCAGCAGCTTGTGGGGAGATAGCAATCAGCCCCAGCATTTT
>NA|TRBJ1-1|NA|TRBV2
CASILRGGTEAFF
TGTGCCAGCATTCTCCGAGGGGGCACTGAAGCTTTCTTT
>NA|TRBJ2-2|NA|TRBV7-8
CASSLRSRNTGELFF
TGTGCCAGCAGCTTACGGTCTAGAAACACCGGGGAGCTGTTTTTT
>NA|TRBJ1-2|NA|TRBV30
CAWSRRVSRRGYTF
TGTGCCTGGAGCCGGCGGGTGTCGCGGCGGGGCTACACCTTC
>many|TRBJ2-5|NA|TRBV5-6
CASSWDNQETQYF
TGTGCCAGCAGCTGGGACAACCAAGAGACCCAGTACTTC
>NA|TRBJ1-2|TRBD1|TRBV19
CASSALGTGGSRSNYGYTF
TGTGCCAGTAGTGCCCTTGGGACAGGGGGCTCCCGTTCTAACTATGGCTACACCTTC
>NA|TRBJ2-7|NA|TRBV2
CASSTGTSYEQYF
TGTGCCAGCAGTACCGGGACCTCCTACGAGCAGTACTTC
>NA|TRBJ1-5|TRBD1|TRBV28
CASSLGGTGGSQPQHF
TGTGCCAGCAGTTTGGGCGGGACAGGGGGATCTCAGCCCCAGCATTTT
>many|TRBJ2-7|TRBD2|TRBV28
CASSSTSGYEQYF
TGTGCCAGCAGTTCGACTAGCGGGTACGAGCAGTACTTC
>once|TRBJ1-1|TRBD1|TRBV5-1
CASSGRTGSYTEAFF
TGCGCCAGCAGCGGGAGGACAGGGAGTTACACTGAAGCTTTCTTT
>NA|TRBJ1-1|NA|TRBV5-1
CASSLSGEPTEAFF
TGCGCCAGCAGCTTGTCAGGGGAACCCACTGAAGCTTTCTTT
>NA|TRBJ1-1|NA|TRBV18
CASSPRSQNTEAFF
TGTGCCAGCTCACCAAGATCCCAGAACACTGAAGCTTTCTTT
>few|TRBJ2-1|NA|TRBV10-3
CAISLGGEQFF
TGTGCCATCTCTTTGGGGGGTGAGCAGTTCTTC